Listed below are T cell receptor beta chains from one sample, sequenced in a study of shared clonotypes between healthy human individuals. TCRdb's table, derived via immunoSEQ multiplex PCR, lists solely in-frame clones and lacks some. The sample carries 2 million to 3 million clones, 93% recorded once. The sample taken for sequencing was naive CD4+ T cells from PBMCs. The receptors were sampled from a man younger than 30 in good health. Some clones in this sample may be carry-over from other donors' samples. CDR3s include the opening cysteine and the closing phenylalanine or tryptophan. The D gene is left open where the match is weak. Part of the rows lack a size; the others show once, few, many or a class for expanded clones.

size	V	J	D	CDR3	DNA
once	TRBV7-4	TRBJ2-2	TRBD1	CASSSPTGLANTGELFF	TGTGCCAGCAGCTCCCCGACAGGGCTTGCGAACACCGGGGAGCTGTTTTTT
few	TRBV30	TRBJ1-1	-	CAWRVGGNTEAFF	TGTGCCTGGAGGGTAGGGGGGAACACTGAAGCTTTCTTT
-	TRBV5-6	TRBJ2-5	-	CASSPWGLETQYF	TGTGCCAGCAGCCCCTGGGGCCTCGAGACCCAGTACTTC
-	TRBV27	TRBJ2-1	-	CASSFASEQFF	TGTGCCAGCAGCTTCGCCTCGGAGCAGTTCTTC
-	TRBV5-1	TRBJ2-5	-	CASSLGVIAEQETQYF	TGCGCCAGCAGCTTGGGGGTGATAGCGGAGCAAGAGACCCAGTACTTC
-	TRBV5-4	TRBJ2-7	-	CASSYGTPSSYEQYF	TGTGCCAGCAGCTACGGGACACCGAGCTCCTACGAGCAGTACTTC
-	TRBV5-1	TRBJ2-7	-	CASRKEQGISSYEQYF	TGCGCCAGCAGGAAAGAACAGGGAATCAGCTCCTACGAGCAGTACTTC
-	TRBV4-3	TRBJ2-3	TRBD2	CASSQALAGGRSDTQYF	TGCGCCAGCAGCCAGGCACTAGCGGGAGGGCGGAGTGATACGCAGTATTTT
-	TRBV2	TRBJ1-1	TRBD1	CASRRQGPEAFF	TGTGCCAGCAGAAGACAGGGCCCTGAAGCTTTCTTT
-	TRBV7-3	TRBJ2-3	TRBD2	CASSLNAREREYLDTQYF	TGTGCCAGCAGCTTAAACGCTCGGGAGCGGGAGTATTTAGATACGCAGTATTTT
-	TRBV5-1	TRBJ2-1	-	CASSPRAGTNYNEQFF	TGCGCCAGCAGCCCCAGAGCAGGAACGAACTACAATGAGCAGTTCTTC
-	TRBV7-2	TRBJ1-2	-	CASSSRGMNYGYTF	TGTGCCAGCAGCTCCAGGGGCATGAACTATGGCTACACCTTC
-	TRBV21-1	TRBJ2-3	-	CASSTLAGVQPDTQYF	TGTGCCAGCAGCACACTAGCGGGAGTCCAACCAGATACGCAGTATTTT
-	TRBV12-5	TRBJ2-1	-	CASGSGQHNEQFF	TGTGCTAGTGGTAGTGGACAACACAATGAGCAGTTCTTC
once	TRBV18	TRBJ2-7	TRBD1	CASSRPGQTPSNEQYF	TGTGCCAGCTCTCGCCCGGGACAGACCCCTTCGAACGAGCAGTACTTC
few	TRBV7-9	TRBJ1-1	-	CASSQTGKTEAFF	TGTGCCAGCAGCCAGACGGGAAAGACTGAAGCTTTCTTT
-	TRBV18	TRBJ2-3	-	CASSPPQGTDTQYF	TGTGCCAGCTCACCACCCCAGGGGACAGATACGCAGTATTTT
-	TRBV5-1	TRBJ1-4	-	CASSFGVSTNEKLFF	TGCGCCAGCAGCTTTGGGGTATCGACTAATGAAAAACTGTTTTTT
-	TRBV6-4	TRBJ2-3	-	CASSDSWSHPLQYF	TGTGCCAGCAGTGACTCTTGGAGCCACCCCTTGCAGTATTTT
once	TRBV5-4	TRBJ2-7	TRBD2	CASSLLGGPYREQYF	TGTGCCAGCAGCCTCCTGGGAGGGCCGTATCGCGAGCAGTACTTC
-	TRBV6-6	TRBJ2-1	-	CASSSGDFLLFF	TGTGCCAGCAGTTCGGGCGACTTTCTTCTGTTCTTC